The subject of this entry is one TCR beta chain. The record originates from a study of T cell changes during pregnancy in multiple sclerosis. Only in-frame clones appear in the TCRdb table, and some are missing; sequencing was by immunoSEQ multiplex PCR. Among roughly 100,000 clones listed, 91% were seen once. The trim removed 4 bases at V and 4 bases at J, leaving 8 bases unmatched. Per the germline V gene, CDR1 is LNHDA and CDR2 is SQIVND (reference sequence). The CDR3 runs to 15 residues. This receptor was taken from a female donor in good health, enrolled as a control in a pregnancy study. The chain links TRBV19 to TRBJ2-3; 7 bases are shared with TRBD2. The starting material was peripheral blood, obtained after pregnancy. This chain's CDR3 is CASSKDGLEADTQYF. The CDR3 region has the DNA TGTGCCAGTAGTAAGGACGGACTAGAGGCAGATACGCAGTATTTT.